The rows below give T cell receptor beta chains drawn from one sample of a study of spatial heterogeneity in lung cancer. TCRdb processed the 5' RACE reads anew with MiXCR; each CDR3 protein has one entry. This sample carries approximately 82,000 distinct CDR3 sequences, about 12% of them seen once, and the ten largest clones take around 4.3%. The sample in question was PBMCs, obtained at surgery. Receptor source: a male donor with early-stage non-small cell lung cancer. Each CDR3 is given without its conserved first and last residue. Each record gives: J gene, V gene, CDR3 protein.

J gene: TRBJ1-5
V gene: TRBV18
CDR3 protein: ASSPLGFQPQH

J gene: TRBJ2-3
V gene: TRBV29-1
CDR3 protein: SVAPAGGITDTQY

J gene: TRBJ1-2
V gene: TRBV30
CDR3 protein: AWSLSGEGYT

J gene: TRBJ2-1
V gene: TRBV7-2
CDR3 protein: ASSKDRYNEQF

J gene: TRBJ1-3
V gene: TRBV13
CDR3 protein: ASSLMEAGPNET

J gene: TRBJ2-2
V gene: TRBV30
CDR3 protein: AWSVLTGRTGELF

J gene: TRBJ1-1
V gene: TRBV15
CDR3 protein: ATTTHGDTEAF

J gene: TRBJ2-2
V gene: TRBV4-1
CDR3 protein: ASSQRGAGETGELF

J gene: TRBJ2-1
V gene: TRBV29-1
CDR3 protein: SVRLAGGPKVRNEQF

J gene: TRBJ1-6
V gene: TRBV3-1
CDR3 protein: ASSLLATGDNSPLH

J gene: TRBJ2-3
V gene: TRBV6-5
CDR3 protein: ASSYNGGAADTQY

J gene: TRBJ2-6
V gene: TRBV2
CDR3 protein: ASSPAGASGANVLT

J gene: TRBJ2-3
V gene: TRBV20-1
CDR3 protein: SEQGLADTQY

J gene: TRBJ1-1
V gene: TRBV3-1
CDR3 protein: ASSRRPAVMNTEAF

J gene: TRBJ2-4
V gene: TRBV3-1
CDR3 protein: ASSQGAGIGNIQY

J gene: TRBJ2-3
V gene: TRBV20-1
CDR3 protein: SAIIQGRTDTQY

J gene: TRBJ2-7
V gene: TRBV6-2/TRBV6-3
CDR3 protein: ASSYRGQGNYEQY

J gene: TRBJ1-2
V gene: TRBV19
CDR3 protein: ASSPAGGISNYGYT

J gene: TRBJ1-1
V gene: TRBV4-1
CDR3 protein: ASSQEGFTEAF

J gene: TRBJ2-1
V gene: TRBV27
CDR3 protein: ASLGPGGSNEQF

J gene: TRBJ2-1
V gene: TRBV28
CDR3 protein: ASSGGLSLREQF

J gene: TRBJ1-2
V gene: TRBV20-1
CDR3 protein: SARDSQINYYGYT

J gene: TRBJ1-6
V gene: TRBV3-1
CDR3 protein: ASRLPSSPLH

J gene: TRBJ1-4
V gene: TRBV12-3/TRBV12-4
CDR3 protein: ASSGEGLNEKLF

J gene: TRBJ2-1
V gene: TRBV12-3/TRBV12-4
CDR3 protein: ASSLPTRGGLSYNEQF

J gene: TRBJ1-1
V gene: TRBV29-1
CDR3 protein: SVWGGSPEAF

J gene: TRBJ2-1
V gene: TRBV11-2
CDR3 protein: ASSWTGQDEQF

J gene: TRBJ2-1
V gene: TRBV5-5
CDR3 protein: ASSLVTMSTGDYNEQF

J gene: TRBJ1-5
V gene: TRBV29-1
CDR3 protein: SVTVSNSNQPQH